A selection of T cell receptor beta chains follows, all from one sample in a study of T-cell reconstitution after alpha-beta-depleted transplantation in children. MiXCR was run by TCRdb on the PCR reads, yielding one entry per CDR3 protein. Of about 590,000 distinct CDR3 sequences in the sample, 10% to 15% were seen once. Sequenced material: PBMCs, mostly from graft donor cells, taken 360 days after TCRalphabeta/CD19-depleted stem cell transplant. The receptors here all came from a male patient aged 5 to 17 who had a stem cell transplant for acute myeloid leukemia, so the T cells may come from the graft donor. Each CDR3 is given with its conserved first and last residue. Each record gives: D gene, V gene, clone size, CDR3 length, J gene, CDR3 DNA, CDR3 protein. D genes are given only for firm matches. The listing skips clone size in some rows; elsewhere it reads once, few, many or a size class.

d_gene: TRBD1
v_gene: TRBV7-9
abundance: few
len: 17
j_gene: TRBJ1-1
CDR3nt: TGTGCCAGCAGCTTATCCCATAGGGGGCAAGGGAACACTGAAGCTTTCTTT
CDR3aa: CASSLSHRGQGNTEAFF

d_gene: TRBD2
v_gene: TRBV3-1
abundance: -
len: 17
j_gene: TRBJ2-3
CDR3nt: TGTGCCAGCAGCCTCCGGGTGGCTAGCGGGAGAGCAGATACGCAGTATTTT
CDR3aa: CASSLRVASGRADTQYF

d_gene: TRBD1
v_gene: TRBV7-2
abundance: -
len: 15
j_gene: TRBJ1-1
CDR3nt: TGTGCCAGCAGCGTTTACAGGACAGGGGACACTGAAGCTTTCTTT
CDR3aa: CASSVYRTGDTEAFF

d_gene: -
v_gene: TRBV7-3
abundance: many
len: 16
j_gene: TRBJ2-3
CDR3nt: TGTGCCAGCTCCTTAAACCCAGCGGTTAGCACAGATACGCAGTATTTT
CDR3aa: CASSLNPAVSTDTQYF

d_gene: TRBD1
v_gene: TRBV24-1
abundance: few
len: 15
j_gene: TRBJ2-2
CDR3nt: TGTGCCACCAGGCCAGGACAGGGATCTACCGGGGAGCTGTTTTTT
CDR3aa: CATRPGQGSTGELFF

d_gene: -
v_gene: TRBV5-1
abundance: -
len: 19
j_gene: TRBJ1-5
CDR3nt: TGCGCCAGCAGCCCGGTTTGGGGCGATAACCTGTATAGCAATCAGCCCCAGCATTTT
CDR3aa: CASSPVWGDNLYSNQPQHF

d_gene: TRBD1
v_gene: TRBV20-1
abundance: -
len: 18
j_gene: TRBJ2-7
CDR3nt: TGCAGTGCCAAGACTCTTGACTCCTTCCGGGACAGGGGTTACGAGCAGTACTTC
CDR3aa: CSAKTLDSFRDRGYEQYF

d_gene: TRBD1
v_gene: TRBV29-1
abundance: many
len: 17
j_gene: TRBJ2-7
CDR3nt: TGCAGCGTTGGTCCTAGCCCGGACAGGGGGCTCGCCCACGAGCAGTACTTC
CDR3aa: CSVGPSPDRGLAHEQYF

d_gene: -
v_gene: TRBV15
abundance: many
len: 14
j_gene: TRBJ2-5
CDR3nt: TGTGCCACCAGCAGAGATCTGGCTCAAGAGACCCAGTACTTC
CDR3aa: CATSRDLAQETQYF

d_gene: TRBD2
v_gene: TRBV7-2
abundance: -
len: 17
j_gene: TRBJ2-3
CDR3nt: TGTGCCAGCAGCTTGGGGGGACTAGCGGGGCTAACCCATACGCAGTATTTT
CDR3aa: CASSLGGLAGLTHTQYF

d_gene: TRBD2
v_gene: TRBV5-1
abundance: many
len: 15
j_gene: TRBJ2-7
CDR3nt: TGCGCCAGCAGCCGGGGACTAGCGGAGGCCTACGAGCAGTACTTC
CDR3aa: CASSRGLAEAYEQYF

d_gene: TRBD1
v_gene: TRBV7-3
abundance: few
len: 15
j_gene: TRBJ2-7
CDR3nt: TGTGCCAGCAGCTTAAAGGGACAGGGTAGAGGCGAGCAGTACTTC
CDR3aa: CASSLKGQGRGEQYF

d_gene: -
v_gene: TRBV20-1
abundance: -
len: 17
j_gene: TRBJ2-7
CDR3nt: TGCAGTGCTAGAGATTCGTTGAGCGACTCGCCTTCCTACGAGCAGTACTTC
CDR3aa: CSARDSLSDSPSYEQYF

d_gene: -
v_gene: TRBV4-3
abundance: -
len: 16
j_gene: TRBJ2-3
CDR3nt: TGCGCCAGCAGCCAAGATACAGGGTTAAGCACAGATACGCAGTATTTT
CDR3aa: CASSQDTGLSTDTQYF

d_gene: -
v_gene: TRBV25-1
abundance: few
len: 13
j_gene: TRBJ2-5
CDR3nt: TGTGCCATCAGACCGGACGTGAAAGAGACCCAGTACTTC
CDR3aa: CAIRPDVKETQYF

d_gene: TRBD2
v_gene: TRBV20-1
abundance: -
len: 16
j_gene: TRBJ2-7
CDR3nt: TGCAGTGCTAGAGATCCCCCCGGGAGGAGCTCCTACGAGCAGTACTTC
CDR3aa: CSARDPPGRSSYEQYF

d_gene: TRBD1
v_gene: TRBV20-1
abundance: -
len: 14
j_gene: TRBJ2-3
CDR3nt: TGCAGTGCTGTAGACAGGGGGCGCGCAGATACGCAGTATTTT
CDR3aa: CSAVDRGRADTQYF

d_gene: -
v_gene: TRBV3-1
abundance: -
len: 14
j_gene: TRBJ2-7
CDR3nt: TGTGCCAGCAGTCAAAATCGGCGCGCGTACGAGCAGTACTTC
CDR3aa: CASSQNRRAYEQYF

d_gene: -
v_gene: TRBV4-2
abundance: few
len: 17
j_gene: TRBJ2-1
CDR3nt: TGTGCCAGCAGCCACTTCAGGCGAGGGGGGGGACACAATGAGCAGTTCTTC
CDR3aa: CASSHFRRGGGHNEQFF

d_gene: -
v_gene: TRBV30
abundance: -
len: 13
j_gene: TRBJ2-3
CDR3nt: TGTGCCTGGAGTCCCACAAATTTTGATACGCAGTATTTT
CDR3aa: CAWSPTNFDTQYF

d_gene: TRBD2
v_gene: TRBV2
abundance: -
len: 17
j_gene: TRBJ2-3
CDR3nt: TGTGCCAGCAGTGTGGGTCGGACTAGCGGGACCACAGATACGCAGTATTTT
CDR3aa: CASSVGRTSGTTDTQYF

d_gene: TRBD1
v_gene: TRBV11-2
abundance: -
len: 18
j_gene: TRBJ2-2
CDR3nt: TGTGCCAGCAGCTTAAGGGGGCCCCCAGGGATAAACACCGGGGAGCTGTTTTTT
CDR3aa: CASSLRGPPGINTGELFF

d_gene: -
v_gene: TRBV4-3
abundance: many
len: 16
j_gene: TRBJ2-5
CDR3nt: TGCGCCAGCAGCCAACGTAGCGTATCCCTCCAAGAGACCCAGTACTTC
CDR3aa: CASSQRSVSLQETQYF

d_gene: TRBD1
v_gene: TRBV7-8
abundance: many
len: 14
j_gene: TRBJ1-2
CDR3nt: TGTGCCAGCAGCCTAGAGGGACAGCTCTATGGCTACACCTTC
CDR3aa: CASSLEGQLYGYTF

d_gene: TRBD2
v_gene: TRBV7-8
abundance: -
len: 16
j_gene: TRBJ2-1
CDR3nt: TGTGCCAGCAGCGTACGACTAGCGCGCTCTAACAATGAGCAGTTCTTC
CDR3aa: CASSVRLARSNNEQFF

d_gene: TRBD2
v_gene: TRBV12-3/TRBV12-4
abundance: few
len: 16
j_gene: TRBJ2-7
CDR3nt: TGTGCCAGCAGACAGGGACGGGGGGGGAGTTCCTACGAGCAGTACTTC
CDR3aa: CASRQGRGGSSYEQYF

d_gene: TRBD2
v_gene: TRBV3-1
abundance: -
len: 15
j_gene: TRBJ2-5
CDR3nt: TGTGCCAGCAGCCAAGATGGGACTAGACAAGAGACCCAGTACTTC
CDR3aa: CASSQDGTRQETQYF

d_gene: -
v_gene: TRBV14
abundance: few
len: 13
j_gene: TRBJ1-3
CDR3nt: TGTGCCAGCAGCCCCCGGAACCGAAACACCATATATTTT
CDR3aa: CASSPRNRNTIYF

d_gene: -
v_gene: TRBV3-1
abundance: -
len: 17
j_gene: TRBJ2-3
CDR3nt: TGTGCCAGCAGCCAAGAACAGTGGAGACCCTCACCGGATACGCAGTATTTT
CDR3aa: CASSQEQWRPSPDTQYF

d_gene: TRBD1
v_gene: TRBV29-1
abundance: few
len: 16
j_gene: TRBJ2-5
CDR3nt: TGCAGCGTTGCCCAGTGGGACAGGGGGCTCCAAGAGACCCAGTACTTC
CDR3aa: CSVAQWDRGLQETQYF

d_gene: TRBD1
v_gene: TRBV7-2
abundance: -
len: 16
j_gene: TRBJ2-7
CDR3nt: TGTGCCAGCAGCTTACCCCCCGGGACAGGGGGGTACGAGCAGTACTTC
CDR3aa: CASSLPPGTGGYEQYF

d_gene: TRBD2
v_gene: TRBV29-1
abundance: -
len: 14
j_gene: TRBJ2-1
CDR3nt: TGCAGCGTTGTCGGCGGGAGGGCCGCGAATGAGCAGTTCTTC
CDR3aa: CSVVGGRAANEQFF

d_gene: TRBD2
v_gene: TRBV28
abundance: few
len: 15
j_gene: TRBJ2-1
CDR3nt: TGTGCCAGCAGTCAGCGGGAGTTGTCCTACAATGAGCAGTTCTTC
CDR3aa: CASSQRELSYNEQFF

d_gene: TRBD2
v_gene: TRBV18
abundance: many
len: 18
j_gene: TRBJ2-5
CDR3nt: TGTGCCAGCTCACCAAGGCTAGCGGGAACCTTAGGAGGGGAGACCCAGTACTTC
CDR3aa: CASSPRLAGTLGGETQYF

d_gene: -
v_gene: TRBV12-3/TRBV12-4
abundance: few
len: 14
j_gene: TRBJ1-2
CDR3nt: TGTGCCAGCAGTTCGACTCTACGTGGAGTCGGCTACACCTTC
CDR3aa: CASSSTLRGVGYTF

d_gene: -
v_gene: TRBV28
abundance: many
len: 15
j_gene: TRBJ2-3
CDR3nt: TGTGCCAGCCCCCCCGCGGGCGGAGGCACAGATACGCAGTATTTT
CDR3aa: CASPPAGGGTDTQYF

d_gene: TRBD1
v_gene: TRBV27
abundance: many
len: 16
j_gene: TRBJ2-7
CDR3nt: TGTGCCAGCAGTTTCCAGGGGGTCAAAAGCTCCTACGAGCAGTACTTC
CDR3aa: CASSFQGVKSSYEQYF

d_gene: TRBD1
v_gene: TRBV9
abundance: few
len: 18
j_gene: TRBJ2-6
CDR3nt: TGTGCCAGCAGCGTAAAGGGACAGGGGTCCCCTGGGGCCAACGTCCTGACTTTC
CDR3aa: CASSVKGQGSPGANVLTF

d_gene: TRBD1
v_gene: TRBV2
abundance: -
len: 15
j_gene: TRBJ2-7
CDR3nt: TGTGCCAGCAGCTACACAGGGGGCGTTGCCTACGAGCAGTACTTC
CDR3aa: CASSYTGGVAYEQYF

d_gene: -
v_gene: TRBV7-2
abundance: many
len: 15
j_gene: TRBJ2-3
CDR3nt: TGTGCCAGCAGCTTCAGCCTTGCCACCACAGATACGCAGTATTTT
CDR3aa: CASSFSLATTDTQYF

d_gene: TRBD1
v_gene: TRBV4-3
abundance: -
len: 16
j_gene: TRBJ2-7
CDR3nt: TGCGCCAGCAGCCTTAGTACCGGGACAGGGTCCTACGAGCAGTACTTC
CDR3aa: CASSLSTGTGSYEQYF

d_gene: -
v_gene: TRBV7-3
abundance: -
len: 13
j_gene: TRBJ1-4
CDR3nt: TGTGCCAGCAGCGTAGGAGTAGGCGAAAAACTGTTTTTT
CDR3aa: CASSVGVGEKLFF

d_gene: -
v_gene: TRBV24-1
abundance: -
len: 11
j_gene: TRBJ2-1
CDR3nt: TGTGCCACCTGGGGCCCCAATGAGCAGTTCTTC
CDR3aa: CATWGPNEQFF

d_gene: -
v_gene: TRBV20-1
abundance: -
len: 14
j_gene: TRBJ1-1
CDR3nt: TGCAGTGCTAGAGTCGGCGGTGAAGCCACTGAAGCTTTCTTT
CDR3aa: CSARVGGEATEAFF

d_gene: -
v_gene: TRBV23-1
abundance: once
len: 12
j_gene: TRBJ2-7
CDR3nt: TGCGCCAGCAGTCGGAACGCCTACGAGCAGTACTTC
CDR3aa: CASSRNAYEQYF

d_gene: -
v_gene: TRBV28
abundance: -
len: 14
j_gene: TRBJ2-5
CDR3nt: TGTGCCAGCAGTCTTAGGGGGTGGGGAGAGACCCAGTACTTC
CDR3aa: CASSLRGWGETQYF

d_gene: TRBD2
v_gene: TRBV10-3
abundance: many
len: 14
j_gene: TRBJ2-7
CDR3nt: TGTGCCATCAGTAGCGGGATAACAACCTACGAGCAGTACTTC
CDR3aa: CAISSGITTYEQYF

d_gene: -
v_gene: TRBV7-8
abundance: few
len: 17
j_gene: TRBJ2-3
CDR3nt: TGTGCCAGCAGCTTAGGAATCCGAGACCTCGTACCAGATACGCAGTATTTT
CDR3aa: CASSLGIRDLVPDTQYF

d_gene: TRBD2
v_gene: TRBV20-1
abundance: many
len: 18
j_gene: TRBJ2-3
CDR3nt: TGCAGTGCTAGAGGCCCCCGCATAGCGGGAGGAAGCACAGATACGCAGTATTTT
CDR3aa: CSARGPRIAGGSTDTQYF

d_gene: TRBD2
v_gene: TRBV28
abundance: many
len: 18
j_gene: TRBJ2-1
CDR3nt: TGTGCCAGCACCATCCTAGCGGGAGGGCCTCAGGTTAGCGATGAGCAGTTCTTC
CDR3aa: CASTILAGGPQVSDEQFF

d_gene: TRBD2
v_gene: TRBV6-1
abundance: -
len: 16
j_gene: TRBJ2-5
CDR3nt: TGTGCCAGCAGTACCGGGACTAGCGGGAAAGGAGAGACCCAGTACTTC
CDR3aa: CASSTGTSGKGETQYF

d_gene: -
v_gene: TRBV20-1
abundance: -
len: 13
j_gene: TRBJ2-3
CDR3nt: TGCAGTCCCCGGAGGGGGCTCTCAGATACGCAGTATTTT
CDR3aa: CSPRRGLSDTQYF

d_gene: TRBD1
v_gene: TRBV7-2
abundance: many
len: 15
j_gene: TRBJ2-1
CDR3nt: TGTGCCAGCAGCTCATGGACAGGGGGCTACAATGAGCAGTTCTTC
CDR3aa: CASSSWTGGYNEQFF

d_gene: TRBD2
v_gene: TRBV4-1
abundance: many
len: 15
j_gene: TRBJ2-7
CDR3nt: TGCGCCAGCAGCCAAGTCCTAGCGGGGAACTACGAGCAGTACTTC
CDR3aa: CASSQVLAGNYEQYF

d_gene: TRBD2
v_gene: TRBV5-1
abundance: -
len: 18
j_gene: TRBJ2-1
CDR3nt: TGCGCCAGCAGCTTGGCCGCCGGGGGACTAGATTTCTACAATGAGCAGTTCTTC
CDR3aa: CASSLAAGGLDFYNEQFF

d_gene: -
v_gene: TRBV9
abundance: -
len: 15
j_gene: TRBJ2-1
CDR3nt: TGTGCCAGCAGCCCCCGCGTAGCGGAGTACAATGAGCAGTTCTTC
CDR3aa: CASSPRVAEYNEQFF

d_gene: TRBD1
v_gene: TRBV24-1
abundance: -
len: 16
j_gene: TRBJ2-1
CDR3nt: TGTGCCACCAGTGATTACAGGGGGCCCTTTATCAATGAGCAGTTCTTC
CDR3aa: CATSDYRGPFINEQFF

d_gene: -
v_gene: TRBV11-2
abundance: many
len: 15
j_gene: TRBJ2-5
CDR3nt: TGTGCCAGCAGCCTGGGAGCAGTGTACCAAGAGACCCAGTACTTC
CDR3aa: CASSLGAVYQETQYF

d_gene: -
v_gene: TRBV6-1
abundance: few
len: 13
j_gene: TRBJ2-2
CDR3nt: TGTGCCAGCAGCCCCATGAGCACCGGGGAGCTGTTTTTT
CDR3aa: CASSPMSTGELFF